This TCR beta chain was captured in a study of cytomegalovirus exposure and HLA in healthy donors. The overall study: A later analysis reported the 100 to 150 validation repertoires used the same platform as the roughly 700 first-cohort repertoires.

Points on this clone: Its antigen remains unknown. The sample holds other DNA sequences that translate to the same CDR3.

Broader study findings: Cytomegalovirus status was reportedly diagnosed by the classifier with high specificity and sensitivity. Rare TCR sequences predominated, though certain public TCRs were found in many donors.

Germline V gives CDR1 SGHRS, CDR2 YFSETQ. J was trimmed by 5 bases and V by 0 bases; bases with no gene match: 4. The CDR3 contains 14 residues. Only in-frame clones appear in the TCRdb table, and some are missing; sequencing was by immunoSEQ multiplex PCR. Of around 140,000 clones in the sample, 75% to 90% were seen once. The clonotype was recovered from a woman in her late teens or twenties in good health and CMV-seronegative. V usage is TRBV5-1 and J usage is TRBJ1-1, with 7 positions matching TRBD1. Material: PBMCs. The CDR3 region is CASSLDRGLTEAFF. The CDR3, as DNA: TGCGCCAGCAGCTTGGACAGGGGATTGACTGAAGCTTTCTTT.